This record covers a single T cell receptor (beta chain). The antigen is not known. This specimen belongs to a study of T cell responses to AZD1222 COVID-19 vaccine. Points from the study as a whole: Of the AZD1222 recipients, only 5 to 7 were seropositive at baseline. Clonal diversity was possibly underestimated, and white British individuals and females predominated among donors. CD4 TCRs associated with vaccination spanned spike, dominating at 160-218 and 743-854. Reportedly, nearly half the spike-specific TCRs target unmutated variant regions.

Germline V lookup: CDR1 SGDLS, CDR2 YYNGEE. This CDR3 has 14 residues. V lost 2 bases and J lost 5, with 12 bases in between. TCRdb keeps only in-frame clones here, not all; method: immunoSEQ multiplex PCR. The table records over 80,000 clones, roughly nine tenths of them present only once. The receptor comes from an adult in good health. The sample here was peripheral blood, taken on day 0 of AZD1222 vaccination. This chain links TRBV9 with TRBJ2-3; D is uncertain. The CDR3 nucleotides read TGTGCCAGCAGCGTGTCCGGGTCACGAGATACGCAGTATTTT. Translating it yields CASSVSGSRDTQYF.